There are a few counts of the clone carrying this T cell receptor beta chain. Its target is not known. No infections or other immune events were documented during collection. This sample was taken from a study of identifying expanded T cells in peripheral blood. TCRdb's table, derived via immunoSEQ multiplex PCR, lists solely in-frame clones and lacks some. This table holds roughly 78,000 clones, roughly 90% found once. General study points: Across healthy donors, higher total template counts meant significantly greater approximately two-week count variance. Technical replicates showed roughly 1.2 changed clones; roughly two weeks about 16; four weeks 19.

Sequencing used blood. The receptor comes from a person aged 18-70 years in good health.

The CDR3 loop is CASSVAPGLNYEQYF. DNA for the CDR3: TGTGCCAGCAGCGTAGCCCCGGGACTTAACTACGAGCAGTACTTC. This chain joins TRBV9 and TRBJ2-7, with a weak D call TRBD2 (6 bases). V lost 0 bases, J lost 3 bases, and 13 bases lay in between. CDR1 SGDLS and CDR2 YYNGEE come from the germline V gene. This CDR3 region has 15 residues.